The clone carrying this TCR beta chain turned up a few times. Antigen unknown. The PCR employed 60 Vbeta primers together with 13 Jbeta primers. Measured with immunoSEQ multiplex PCR; TCRdb has only the in-frame clones, and not every one. This sample carries roughly 60,000 clones, about four fifths of them seen once, and the ten largest clones take roughly 5.3%. These data come from a study of cytomegalovirus exposure and HLA in healthy donors. General study findings and limits: TCR beta V segments were, for the most part, productive about 87% or about 30% of the time in an earlier analysis. In a later analysis, a missense DCLRE1C variant was linked to TCR beta V- and J-gene trimming. Relative to the roughly 700-donor mean, N-insertions were reportedly fewer in an Asian-associated ancestry cluster in a later analysis. With high specificity and sensitivity, the classifier reportedly diagnosed cytomegalovirus status.

CDR1 and CDR2 from the germline V gene are SNHLY and FYNNEI. The V end was cut by 6 bases, the J end by 5 bases, with 20 bases between. The CDR3 extends over 15 amino acids. This clonotype was sampled from a woman aged 25 to 39 in good health and CMV-seronegative. V gene TRBV2 combines with J gene TRBJ2-7; D perhaps matches TRBD2 (5 bases). Sequences were obtained from PBMCs. The CDR3 DNA reads as TGTGCCAGCAGCCTTCCTCCCGGGGATTCAAACGAGCAGTACGTC. Translating it yields CASSLPPGDSNEQYV.